What follows are 8 T cell receptor beta chains derived from one specimen sequenced in a study of shared clonotypes between healthy human individuals. The repertoire was sequenced with immunoSEQ multiplex PCR; TCRdb's copy has only in-frame clones and lacks some. The sample records about 480,000 clones, about three quarters being singletons. The source material was PBMCs. The receptors derive from a woman aged 40 to 50 in good health. Some clones in this sample may be carry-over from other donors' samples.

This sequence joins TRBV4-1 and TRBJ2-3; D is tentatively TRBD1 or TRBD2 (6 bases each). Germline V gene lookup returns CDR1 MGHRA and CDR2 YSYEKL. V dropped 0 bases and J dropped 0 bases, with 10 bases sitting between them. The CDR3 is 16 residues long. The CDR3 DNA follows: TGCGCCAGCAGCCAAGACGGGGGCGACAGCACAGATACGCAGTATTTT. This sequence encodes CASSQDGGDSTDTQYF.

The chain couples TRBV11-2 to TRBJ1-3; 11 nucleotides line up with TRBD1. The CDR3 length is 15 residues. With V trimmed by 4 bases and J by 2 bases, 1 base remained unmatched. Germline V gene lookup returns CDR1 SGHAT and CDR2 FQNNGV. CDR3 sequence: CASSWGQGAGNTIYF. Here the CDR3 DNA reads TGTGCCAGCAGCTGGGGACAGGGGGCTGGAAACACCATATATTTT.

The chain combines TRBV18 with TRBJ2-2; TRBD1 or TRBD2 may be the D gene (5 bases each). The CDR3 consists of 15 residues. V lost 2 bases and J lost 7, with 14 bases in between. Germline loops: CDR1 KGHSH, CDR2 LQKENI. The CDR3 nucleotides read TGTGCCAGCTCACCAGACACGGGGCTAAGCGGGGAGCTGTTTTTT. Protein sequence: CASSPDTGLSGELFF.

A word on this clone: A far larger clone differs by one base, so this is likely a read error. Within the sample, other DNA sequences also encode this same CDR3. V usage is TRBV30 and J usage is TRBJ2-5, with D possibly matching TRBD1 (6 bases). The germline V and J ends were trimmed by 3 bases and 2 bases, with 13 bases remaining between them. The CDR3 spans 14 residues. CDR1 GTSNPN and CDR2 SVGIG come from the germline V gene (reference sequence). The CDR3 here is CAWSRQVRQETQYF. DNA of the CDR3: TGTGCCTGGAGCCGACAGGTTAGACAAGAGACCCAGTACTTC.

This clone was picked up a small number of times. The rearrangement links TRBV18 to TRBJ2-7; 8 positions agree with TRBD2. The CDR3 has 14 amino acids. The V and J ends lost 3 bases and 6 bases, in that order; junction bases with no gene match: 7. CDR1 and CDR2 from the germline V gene are KGHSH and LQKENI. The CDR3 region is CASSPLAGGGEQYF. DNA for the CDR3: TGTGCCAGCTCACCCCTCGCGGGAGGTGGCGAGCAGTACTTC.

V and J are TRBV28 and TRBJ2-3; D is undetermined. Deletions cut 3 bases from V and 1 base from J, with 11 bases between. The CDR3 runs 15 residues. Germline V lookup: CDR1 MDHEN, CDR2 SYDVKM. CDR3 DNA sequence: TGTGCCAGCAGTTTTTCCCAATTCGGCACAGATACGCAGTATTTT. It encodes CASSFSQFGTDTQYF.

The J gene is TRBJ2-1, the V gene TRBV25-1, with a weak D call TRBD1 (5 bases). Trimming stripped 0 bases from V and 0 bases from J, with 9 bases between. The CDR3 runs to 16 residues. CDR1 and CDR2 (germline): MGHDK, SYGVNS. CDR3 sequence (DNA): TGTGCCAGCAGTGAATATAACAGGAGCTCCTACAATGAGCAGTTCTTC. Translation: CASSEYNRSSYNEQFF.

The V gene is TRBV2, the J gene TRBJ1-5, with a weak D call TRBD1 (6 bases). Trimming cost V 7 bases and J 0 bases, with 13 bases left between them. There are 15 residues in the CDR3. Per germline, CDR1 SNHLY and CDR2 FYNNEI. CDR3 sequence: CASNRDAGSNQPQHF. The DNA for the CDR3 is TGTGCCAGCAACAGGGACGCAGGTAGCAATCAGCCCCAGCATTTT.